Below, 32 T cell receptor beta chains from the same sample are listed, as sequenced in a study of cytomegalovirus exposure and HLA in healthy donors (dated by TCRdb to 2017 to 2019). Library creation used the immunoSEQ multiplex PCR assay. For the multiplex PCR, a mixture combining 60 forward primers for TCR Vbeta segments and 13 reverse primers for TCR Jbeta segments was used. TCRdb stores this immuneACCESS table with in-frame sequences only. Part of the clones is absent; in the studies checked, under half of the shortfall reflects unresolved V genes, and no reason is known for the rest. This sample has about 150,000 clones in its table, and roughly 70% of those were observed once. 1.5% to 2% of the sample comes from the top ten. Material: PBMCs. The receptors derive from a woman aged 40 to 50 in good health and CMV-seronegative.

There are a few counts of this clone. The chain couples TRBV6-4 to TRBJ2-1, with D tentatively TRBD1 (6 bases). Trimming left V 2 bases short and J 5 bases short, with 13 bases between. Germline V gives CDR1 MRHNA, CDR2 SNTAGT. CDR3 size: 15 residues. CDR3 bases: TGTGCCAGCAGTGACACCCCACAGGGAAACAATGAGCAGTTCTTC. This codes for CASSDTPQGNNEQFF.

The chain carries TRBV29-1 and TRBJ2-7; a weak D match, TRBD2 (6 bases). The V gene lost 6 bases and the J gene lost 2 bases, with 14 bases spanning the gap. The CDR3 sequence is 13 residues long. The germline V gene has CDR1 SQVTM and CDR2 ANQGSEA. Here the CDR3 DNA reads TGCAGCGTAACGCGGGACGTAGCCTACGAGCAGTACTTC. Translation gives CSVTRDVAYEQYF.

The chain's CDR3 is CASSYHPPTKETQYF. In DNA, the CDR3 is TGCGCCAGCAGCTACCATCCCCCTACCAAAGAGACCCAGTACTTC. The chain employs TRBV5-1 and TRBJ2-5, with D unclear. This CDR3 comprises 15 residues. Between the trimmed V and J ends, which lost 3 bases and 3 bases, there was a span of 15 bases. Germline V gives CDR1 SGHRS, CDR2 YFSETQ.

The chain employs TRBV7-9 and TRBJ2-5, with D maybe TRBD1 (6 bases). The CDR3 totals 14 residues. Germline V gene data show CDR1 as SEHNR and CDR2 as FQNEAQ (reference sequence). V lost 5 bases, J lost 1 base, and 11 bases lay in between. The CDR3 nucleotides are TGTGCCAGCAGCCCCCGACAGGCCCAAGAGACCCAGTACTTC. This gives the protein CASSPRQAQETQYF.

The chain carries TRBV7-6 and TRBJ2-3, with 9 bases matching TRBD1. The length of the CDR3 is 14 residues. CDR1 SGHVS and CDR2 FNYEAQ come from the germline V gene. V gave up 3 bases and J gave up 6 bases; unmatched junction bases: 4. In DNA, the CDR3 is TGTGCCAGCAGCTTCGACAGGGGGGATGATACGCAGTATTTT. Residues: CASSFDRGDDTQYF.

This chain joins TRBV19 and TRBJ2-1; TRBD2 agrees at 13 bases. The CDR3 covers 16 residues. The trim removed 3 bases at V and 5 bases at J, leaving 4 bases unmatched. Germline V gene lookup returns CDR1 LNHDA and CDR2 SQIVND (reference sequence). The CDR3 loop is CASSISLAGGHNEQFF. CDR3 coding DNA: TGTGCCAGTAGTATCTCACTAGCGGGGGGGCACAATGAGCAGTTCTTC.

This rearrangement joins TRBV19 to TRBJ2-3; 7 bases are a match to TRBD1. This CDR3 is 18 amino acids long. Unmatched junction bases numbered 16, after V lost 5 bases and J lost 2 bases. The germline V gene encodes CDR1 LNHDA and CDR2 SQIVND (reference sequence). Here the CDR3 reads CASSSDPGTETLTDTQYF. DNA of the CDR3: TGTGCCAGTAGTTCGGACCCCGGGACAGAGACCCTCACAGATACGCAGTATTTT.

CDR3 coding DNA: TGTGCCAGCAGGGCGGGACAGGGCTTCACTGAAGCTTTCTTT. This codes for CASRAGQGFTEAFF. V gene TRBV6-5 combines with J gene TRBJ1-1, with 9 bases lining up with TRBD1. This CDR3 is 14 amino acids long. The J segment lost 4 bases and the V segment lost 6 bases, leaving 6 bases of the junction unmatched. CDR1 is MNHEY, CDR2 SVGAGI, per germline.

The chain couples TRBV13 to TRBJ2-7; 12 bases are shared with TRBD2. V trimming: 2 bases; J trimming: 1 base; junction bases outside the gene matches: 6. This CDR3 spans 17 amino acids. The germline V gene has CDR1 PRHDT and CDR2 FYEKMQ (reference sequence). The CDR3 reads CASSLSGTSGPSYEQYF. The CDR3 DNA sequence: TGTGCCAGCAGCTTAAGCGGGACTAGCGGGCCGTCCTACGAGCAGTACTTC.

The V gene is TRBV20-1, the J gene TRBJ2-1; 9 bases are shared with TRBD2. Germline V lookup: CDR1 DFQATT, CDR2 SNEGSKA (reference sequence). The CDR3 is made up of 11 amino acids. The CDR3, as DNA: TGCGCTGGCGGGAGGGCGGATGAGCAGTTCTTC. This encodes CAGGRADEQFF.

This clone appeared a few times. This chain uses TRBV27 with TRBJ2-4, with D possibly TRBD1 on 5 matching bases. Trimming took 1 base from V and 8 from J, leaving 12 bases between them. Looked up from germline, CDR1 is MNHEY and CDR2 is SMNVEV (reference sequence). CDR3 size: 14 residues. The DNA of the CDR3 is TGTGCCAGCAGTTTATGGGGCTCTAGGGACATTCAGTACTTC. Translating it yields CASSLWGSRDIQYF.

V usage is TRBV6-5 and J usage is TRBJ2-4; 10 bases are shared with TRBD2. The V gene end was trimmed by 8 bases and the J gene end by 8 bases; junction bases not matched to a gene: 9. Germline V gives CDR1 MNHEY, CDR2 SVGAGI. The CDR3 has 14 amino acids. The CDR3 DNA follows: TGTGCCAGCTCTCAAGCGGGGGGGGGAGACATTCAGTACTTC. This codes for CASSQAGGGDIQYF.

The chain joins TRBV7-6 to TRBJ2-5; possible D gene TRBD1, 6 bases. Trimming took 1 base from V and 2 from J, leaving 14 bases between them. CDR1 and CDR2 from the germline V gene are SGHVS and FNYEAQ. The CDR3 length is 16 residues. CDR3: CASSLVGTQPQETQYF. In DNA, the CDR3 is TGTGCCAGCAGCTTAGTGGGGACACAACCACAAGAGACCCAGTACTTC.

The DNA of the CDR3 is TGTGCCAGCAGCGGGGGGAAGGGTGGCTCTGGAAACACCATATATTTT. Translating gives CASSGGKGGSGNTIYF. This rearrangement joins TRBV7-9 to TRBJ1-3, with D possibly TRBD1 on 5 matching bases. Germline-derived CDR1 and CDR2 are SEHNR and FQNEAQ (reference sequence). CDR3 length: 16 amino acids. V lost 5 bases and J lost 0, with 14 bases in between.

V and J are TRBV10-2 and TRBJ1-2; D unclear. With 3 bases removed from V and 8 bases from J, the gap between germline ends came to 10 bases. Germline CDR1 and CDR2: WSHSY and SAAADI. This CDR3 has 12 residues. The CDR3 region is CASSDGGGGYTF. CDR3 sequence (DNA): TGCGCCAGCAGTGATGGCGGTGGCGGCTACACCTTC.

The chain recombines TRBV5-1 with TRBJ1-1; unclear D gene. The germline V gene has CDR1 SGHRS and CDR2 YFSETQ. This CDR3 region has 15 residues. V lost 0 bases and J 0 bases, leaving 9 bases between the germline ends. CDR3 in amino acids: CASSLAERLNTEAFF. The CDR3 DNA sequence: TGCGCCAGCAGCTTGGCGGAGAGATTGAACACTGAAGCTTTCTTT.

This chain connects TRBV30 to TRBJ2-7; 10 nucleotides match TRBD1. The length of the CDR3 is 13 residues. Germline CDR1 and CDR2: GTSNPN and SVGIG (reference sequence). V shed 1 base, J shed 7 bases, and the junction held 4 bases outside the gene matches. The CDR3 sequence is CAWSGGQGREQYF. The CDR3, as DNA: TGTGCCTGGAGTGGGGGACAGGGGAGAGAGCAGTACTTC.

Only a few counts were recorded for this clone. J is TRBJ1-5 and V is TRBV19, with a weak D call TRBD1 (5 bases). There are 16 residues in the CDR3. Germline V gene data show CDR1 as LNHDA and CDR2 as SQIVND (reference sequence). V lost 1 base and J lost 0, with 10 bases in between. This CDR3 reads CASSIGTPYSNQPQHF. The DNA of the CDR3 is TGTGCCAGTAGTATAGGGACACCTTATAGCAATCAGCCCCAGCATTTT.

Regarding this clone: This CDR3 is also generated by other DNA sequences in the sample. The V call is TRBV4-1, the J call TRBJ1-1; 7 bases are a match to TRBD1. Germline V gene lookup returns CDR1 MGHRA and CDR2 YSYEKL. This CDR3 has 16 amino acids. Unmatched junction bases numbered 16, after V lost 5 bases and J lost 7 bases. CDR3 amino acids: CASSTRGQGVTDEAFF. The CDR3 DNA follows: TGCGCCAGCAGCACCCGAGGGCAGGGGGTAACGGATGAAGCTTTCTTT.

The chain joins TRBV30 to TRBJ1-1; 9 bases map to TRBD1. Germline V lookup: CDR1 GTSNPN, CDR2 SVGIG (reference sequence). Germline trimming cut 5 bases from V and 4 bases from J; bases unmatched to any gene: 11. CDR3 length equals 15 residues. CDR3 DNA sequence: TGTGCCTGGGACAGCTACACAGGGGGCGGCACTGAAGCTTTCTTT. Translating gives CAWDSYTGGGTEAFF.

CDR3 protein: CAATSGYRYGYTF. CDR3 nucleotide sequence: TGTGCCGCGACCTCGGGGTATCGCTATGGCTACACCTTC. V gene TRBV19 combines with J gene TRBJ1-2; the D is unclear. Germline V gives CDR1 LNHDA, CDR2 SQIVND (reference sequence). This CDR3 spans 13 amino acids. Trimming took off 11 bases at V and 4 bases at J, with 17 bases between the two ends.

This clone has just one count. CDR3: CSVDSPLGGSSEAFF. The CDR3 bases are TGCAGCGTTGATTCGCCCCTTGGGGGGTCGTCTGAAGCTTTCTTT. V gene TRBV29-1 combines with J gene TRBJ1-1; D perhaps matches TRBD1 (5 bases). CDR1 and CDR2 (germline): SQVTM, ANQGSEA. There are 15 residues in the CDR3. The V end lost 3 bases, the J end lost 6 bases, and 20 bases lay between the germline ends.

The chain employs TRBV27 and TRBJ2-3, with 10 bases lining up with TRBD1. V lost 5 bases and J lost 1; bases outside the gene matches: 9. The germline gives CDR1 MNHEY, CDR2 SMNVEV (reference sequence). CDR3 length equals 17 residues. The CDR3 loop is CASSLLGTGARTDTQYF. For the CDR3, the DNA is TGTGCCAGCAGTCTACTAGGGACAGGGGCCCGCACAGATACGCAGTATTTT.

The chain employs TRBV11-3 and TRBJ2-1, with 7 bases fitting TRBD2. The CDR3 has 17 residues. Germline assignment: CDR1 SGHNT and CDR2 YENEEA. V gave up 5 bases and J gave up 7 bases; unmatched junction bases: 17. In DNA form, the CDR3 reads TGTGCCAGCAGCCCGGAGTTTCGCAGGACTAGGTCGAATGAGCAGTTCTTC. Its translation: CASSPEFRRTRSNEQFF.

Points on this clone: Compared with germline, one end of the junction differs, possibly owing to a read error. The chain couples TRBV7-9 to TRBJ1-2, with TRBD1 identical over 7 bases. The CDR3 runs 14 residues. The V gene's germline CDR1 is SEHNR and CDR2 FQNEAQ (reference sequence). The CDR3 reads CSSSLPRGVYGYTF. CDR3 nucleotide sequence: TGTTCCAGCAGCTTACCCAGGGGGGTCTATGGCTACACCTTC.

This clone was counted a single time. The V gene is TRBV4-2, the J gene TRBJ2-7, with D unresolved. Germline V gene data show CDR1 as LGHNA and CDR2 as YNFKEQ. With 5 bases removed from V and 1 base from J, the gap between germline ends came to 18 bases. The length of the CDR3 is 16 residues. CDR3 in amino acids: CASSVQATSRSYEQYF. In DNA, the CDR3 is TGTGCCAGCAGCGTCCAAGCGACTTCCCGTTCCTACGAGCAGTACTTC.

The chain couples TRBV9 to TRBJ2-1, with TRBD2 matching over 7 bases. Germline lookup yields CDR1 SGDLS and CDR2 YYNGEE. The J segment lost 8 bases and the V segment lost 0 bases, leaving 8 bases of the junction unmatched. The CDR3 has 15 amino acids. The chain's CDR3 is CASSVASGAAYEQFF. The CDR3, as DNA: TGTGCCAGCAGCGTAGCAAGCGGGGCGGCTTATGAGCAGTTCTTC.

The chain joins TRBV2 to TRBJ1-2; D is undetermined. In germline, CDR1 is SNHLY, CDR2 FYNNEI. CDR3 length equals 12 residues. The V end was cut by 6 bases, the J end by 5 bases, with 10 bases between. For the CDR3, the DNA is TGTGCCAGCAGCGCTACCCGATATGGCTACACCTTC. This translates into CASSATRYGYTF.

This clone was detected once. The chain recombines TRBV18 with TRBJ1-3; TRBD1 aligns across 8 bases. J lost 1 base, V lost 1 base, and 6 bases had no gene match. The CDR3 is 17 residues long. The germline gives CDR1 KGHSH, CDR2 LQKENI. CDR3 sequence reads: CASSPLQGALSGNTIYF. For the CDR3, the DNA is TGTGCCAGCTCACCACTCCAGGGGGCCCTATCTGGAAACACCATATATTTT.

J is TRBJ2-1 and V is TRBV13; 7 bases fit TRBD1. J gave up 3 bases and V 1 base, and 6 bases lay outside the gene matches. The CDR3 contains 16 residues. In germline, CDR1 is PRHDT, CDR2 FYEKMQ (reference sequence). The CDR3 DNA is TGTGCCAGCAGCTTAGCCGGGACAGCCTACTACAATGAGCAGTTCTTC. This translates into CASSLAGTAYYNEQFF.

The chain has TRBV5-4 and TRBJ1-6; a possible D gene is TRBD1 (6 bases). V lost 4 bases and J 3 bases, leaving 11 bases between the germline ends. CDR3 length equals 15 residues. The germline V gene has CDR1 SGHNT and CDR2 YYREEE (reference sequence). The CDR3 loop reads CASSRGQLYNSPLHF. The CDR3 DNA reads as TGTGCCAGCAGCCGTGGACAGCTCTATAATTCACCCCTCCACTTT.

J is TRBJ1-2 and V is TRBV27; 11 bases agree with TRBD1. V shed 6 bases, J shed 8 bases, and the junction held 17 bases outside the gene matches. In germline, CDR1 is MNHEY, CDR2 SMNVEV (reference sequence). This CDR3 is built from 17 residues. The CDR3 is CASRILPPGQGVVGYTF. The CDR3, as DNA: TGTGCCAGCAGGATCTTGCCACCGGGACAGGGGGTCGTAGGCTACACCTTC.